This passage covers 25 T cell receptor beta chains from one sample sequenced in a study of shared clonotypes between healthy human individuals. Generated by immunoSEQ multiplex PCR, the TCRdb table keeps only in-frame clones and is missing some. The sample records 900,000 to 1,200,000 clones, about 80% being singletons. The sequenced material came from memory CD4+ T cells from PBMCs. As to subset: CD45RA-negative fraction. The receptors here all came from a man younger than 35 in good health. Some clones in this sample may be carry-over from other donors' samples.

The chain combines TRBV2 with TRBJ2-5, with TRBD1 matching over 9 bases. Germline values: CDR1 SNHLY, CDR2 FYNNEI. The CDR3 loop spans 14 amino acids. V was pared by 3 bases and J by 7 bases, with 6 bases of the junction left unmatched. The CDR3, as DNA: TGTGCCAGCAGTGATTACAGGGGGCTGGGGACCCAGTACTTC. Amino acid sequence: CASSDYRGLGTQYF.

The chain uses TRBV5-1 and TRBJ2-1, with D uncertain. Germline values: CDR1 SGHRS, CDR2 YFSETQ. V was cut by 1 base and J by 0 bases, with 8 bases left in between. The CDR3 consists of 15 residues. The CDR3 DNA follows: TGCGCCAGCAGCTTGTTCAGCAGCTCCTACAATGAGCAGTTCTTC. Translation: CASSLFSSSYNEQFF.

This clone was recorded many times. The chain employs TRBV6-1 and TRBJ1-4; tentatively, D is TRBD1 (5 bases). CDR1 MNHNS and CDR2 SASEGT come from the germline V gene. V lost 0 bases to trimming and J lost 6 bases, with 8 bases between them. CDR3 length equals 14 residues. The CDR3 DNA reads TGTGCCAGCAGTGAAGCTGGGGGGGATGAAAAACTGTTTTTT. It is translated as CASSEAGGDEKLFF.

The chain uses TRBV10-2 and TRBJ1-2; D uncertain. Germline V lookup: CDR1 WSHSY, CDR2 SAAADI. The V end was cut by 8 bases, the J end by 7 bases, with 17 bases between. There are 13 residues in the CDR3. CDR3 region: CASGVAQTSGYTF. The DNA for the CDR3 is TGCGCCAGCGGGGTGGCTCAGACCAGTGGCTACACCTTC.

The gene calls are TRBV7-9 and TRBJ1-1; weak D call: TRBD1 (5 bases). V was shortened by 6 bases and J by 1 base, with 12 bases between the two germline ends. The CDR3 spans 14 residues. From germline, CDR1 is SEHNR and CDR2 FQNEAQ (reference sequence). CDR3 sequence: CASRWGGRNTEAFF. DNA of the CDR3: TGTGCCAGCAGATGGGGGGGACGGAACACTGAAGCTTTCTTT.

The chain has TRBV11-3 and TRBJ2-2; maybe TRBD2 (8 bases). Trimming took off 4 bases at V and 3 bases at J, with 15 bases between the two ends. CDR1 SGHNT and CDR2 YENEEA come from the germline V gene. The CDR3 totals 16 residues. CDR3 bases: TGTGCCAGCAGCTCACCGGGAGGGGGCGACACCGGGGAGCTGTTTTTT. Translating it yields CASSSPGGGDTGELFF.

This chain uses TRBV29-1 with TRBJ2-7; maybe TRBD1 (5 bases). Trimming removed 1 base from V and 5 bases from J, with 18 bases in between. This CDR3 is built from 15 residues. The V gene's germline CDR1 is SQVTM and CDR2 ANQGSEA. CDR3 in amino acids: CSVEGQKGAWDEQYF. DNA of the CDR3: TGCAGCGTTGAAGGACAAAAAGGGGCGTGGGACGAGCAGTACTTC.

V gene TRBV6-5 combines with J gene TRBJ2-1; TRBD2 aligns across 11 bases. The CDR3 is made up of 15 amino acids. The V gene end was trimmed by 5 bases and the J gene end by 5 bases; junction bases not matched to a gene: 5. CDR1 MNHEY and CDR2 SVGAGI come from the germline V gene. The DNA of the CDR3 is TGTGCCAGCAGTGCAGGGACTAGCGGTAACAATGAGCAGTTCTTC. It translates to CASSAGTSGNNEQFF.

J is TRBJ2-2 and V is TRBV9; a weak D match, TRBD2 (5 bases). The CDR3 has 17 residues. The germline gives CDR1 SGDLS, CDR2 YYNGEE. V shed 1 base and J shed 7 bases, with 20 bases lying between them. CDR3 residues: CASSVRSPSGGGGELFF. The CDR3 region has the DNA TGTGCCAGCAGCGTACGTAGTCCCAGCGGAGGTGGCGGGGAGCTGTTTTTT.

The chain is built from TRBV5-1 and TRBJ1-5; D might be TRBD1 (5 bases). Per germline, CDR1 SGHRS and CDR2 YFSETQ. CDR3 length: 14 residues. V was shortened by 4 bases and J by 6 bases, with 14 bases between the two germline ends. DNA of the CDR3: TGCGCCAGCAGCCCGGGCCCGGGGGGTCAGCCCCAGCATTTT. It codes for CASSPGPGGQPQHF.

The chain carries TRBV7-3 and TRBJ2-3; D may be TRBD1 or TRBD2 (5 bases each). V was clipped by 1 base and J by 0 bases, with 17 bases between them. The CDR3 runs 18 residues. The germline V gene encodes CDR1 SGHTA and CDR2 FQGTGA. The CDR3 DNA reads as TGTGCCAGCAGCTTAATAAATGTCGGGGCAGCTAGCACAGATACGCAGTATTTT. Amino acid sequence: CASSLINVGAASTDTQYF.

The chain recombines TRBV7-9 with TRBJ2-1; D is perhaps TRBD1 (5 bases). V was shortened by 5 bases and J by 0 bases, with 14 bases between the two germline ends. The CDR3 runs to 16 residues. CDR1 and CDR2 (germline): SEHNR, FQNEAQ (reference sequence). CDR3 in amino acids: CASSMDTTSSYNEQFF. The CDR3 DNA reads as TGTGCCAGCAGCATGGACACAACAAGCTCCTACAATGAGCAGTTCTTC.

The chain couples TRBV30 to TRBJ2-1; 7 positions match TRBD2. V trimming: 4 bases; J trimming: 7 bases; junction bases outside the gene matches: 19. The CDR3 runs 17 residues. The germline V gene has CDR1 GTSNPN and CDR2 SVGIG (reference sequence). CDR3 protein: CAWTRGVYGPTSNEQFF. Written as DNA, the CDR3 is TGTGCCTGGACTCGGGGGGTATACGGACCCACTTCTAATGAGCAGTTCTTC. Together with reference TRBV30 and TRBJ2-1, the CDR3 gives the full variable domain: SQTIHQWPATLVQPVGSPLSLECTVEGTSNPNLYWYRQAAGRGLQLLFYSVGIGQISSEVPQNLSASRPQDRQFILSSKKLLLSDSGFYLCAWTRGVYGPTSNEQFFGPGTRLTVL.

The chain carries TRBV4-2 and TRBJ2-5; 11 positions match TRBD1. The J call may be faulty, since TRBJ2-7 better matches the DNA end. The germline V gene encodes CDR1 LGHNA and CDR2 YNFKEQ. CDR3 length equals 16 residues. DNA for the CDR3: TGTGCCAGCAGCCGCACCCCAGGGACAGGGGGCTACGAGCAGTACTTC. It encodes CASSRTPGTGGYEQYF.

A note on this clone: Other DNA sequences within the sample encode an identical CDR3. The gene calls are TRBV28 and TRBJ1-4; D perhaps matches TRBD1 (5 bases). Looked up from germline, CDR1 is MDHEN and CDR2 is SYDVKM. This CDR3 comprises 14 residues. V lost 3 bases, J lost 6 bases, and 11 bases lay in between. The DNA for the CDR3 is TGTGCCAGCAGTTTGTGGGGGAGAGATGAAAAACTGTTTTTT. Translated, it gives CASSLWGRDEKLFF.

This clone appeared a few times. The gene calls are TRBV18 and TRBJ2-1, with TRBD2 matching 13 bases. The ends lost 2 bases at V and 4 bases at J; junction bases unmatched: 14. The CDR3 loop spans 20 amino acids. Per germline, CDR1 KGHSH and CDR2 LQKENI. The CDR3 sequence: CASSPGFGPQGLAGYNEQFF. In DNA form, the CDR3 reads TGTGCCAGCTCACCAGGTTTCGGCCCACAGGGACTAGCGGGATACAATGAGCAGTTCTTC.

Written as DNA, the CDR3 is TGCGCCAGCAGCCCCGCCGGACAGGGTTACGAGCAGTACTTC. As protein: CASSPAGQGYEQYF. The chain uses TRBV5-1 and TRBJ2-7, with 8 nucleotides matching TRBD1. V gave up 4 bases and J gave up 4 bases; unmatched junction bases: 7. Per germline, CDR1 SGHRS and CDR2 YFSETQ. This CDR3 is built from 14 residues.

This clone was found a few times. The rearrangement uses TRBV11-1 and TRBJ1-3; 7 nucleotides line up with TRBD1. J was trimmed by 0 bases and V by 4 bases; bases with no gene match: 3. This CDR3 comprises 15 residues. From germline, CDR1 is SGHAT and CDR2 FQDESV (reference sequence). The CDR3 DNA is TGTGCCAGCAGCTACGGGACAGTCTCTGGAAACACCATATATTTT. It is translated as CASSYGTVSGNTIYF.

V and J are TRBV21-1 and TRBJ2-3; TRBD2 is taken as the D call from the table, unchecked against the DNA. TRBV21-1 is described as a pseudogene. The CDR3 contains 16 residues. CDR3 nucleotide sequence: TGTGCCAGCAGCAAAGGTCCCGGGGAAAGCACAGATACGCAGTATTTT. It codes for CASSKGPGESTDTQYF.

V usage is TRBV9 and J usage is TRBJ2-7; 9 nucleotides match TRBD1. Germline lookup yields CDR1 SGDLS and CDR2 YYNGEE. The CDR3 runs to 15 residues. J lost 1 base, V lost 4 bases, and 6 bases had no gene match. CDR3 in amino acids: CASSPAGTGSYEQYF. CDR3 coding DNA: TGTGCCAGCAGCCCGGCTGGGACAGGGTCCTACGAGCAGTACTTC.

The rearrangement joins TRBV5-1 to TRBJ1-4, with D tentatively TRBD1 (6 bases). V lost 4 bases, J lost 1 base, and 17 bases lay in between. The CDR3 length is 17 residues. Germline V gene sequence: CDR1 SGHRS, CDR2 YFSETQ. CDR3 sequence (DNA): TGCGCCAGCAGCAAGACCCCGGGGGCGGAAACTAATGAAAAACTGTTTTTT. It encodes CASSKTPGAETNEKLFF.

This clone was counted between two and nine times. This sequence joins TRBV28 and TRBJ1-4, with unresolved D. Germline CDR1 and CDR2: MDHEN and SYDVKM. V dropped 1 base and J dropped 7 bases, with 10 bases sitting between them. This CDR3 spans 14 amino acids. CDR3 amino acids: CASSLLRQPEKLFF. CDR3 nucleotide sequence: TGTGCCAGCAGTTTATTGCGGCAACCTGAAAAACTGTTTTTT.

A single count supports this clone. V usage is TRBV4-3 and J usage is TRBJ1-4; 9 bases line up with TRBD1. V lost 2 bases, J lost 8 bases, and 15 bases stayed unmatched. The germline V gene encodes CDR1 LGHNA and CDR2 YSLEER. The CDR3 has 18 amino acids. In nucleotides, the CDR3 is TGCGCCAGCAGCCAAACCACACGATCGACAGGGGGAGGAGAAAAACTGTTTTTT. Its translation: CASSQTTRSTGGGEKLFF.

This chain uses TRBV5-4 with TRBJ2-3; no firm D call. The CDR3 runs to 16 residues. Germline V gene sequence: CDR1 SGHNT, CDR2 YYREEE (reference sequence). Trimming stripped 3 bases from V and 0 bases from J, with 14 bases between. The CDR3 sequence is CASSSPQTRSTDTQYF. CDR3 nucleotide sequence: TGTGCCAGCAGCTCCCCCCAAACGAGAAGCACAGATACGCAGTATTTT.

V gene TRBV27 combines with J gene TRBJ2-3; a weak D match, TRBD1 (7 bases). Germline lookup yields CDR1 MNHEY and CDR2 SMNVEV (reference sequence). The CDR3 consists of 13 residues. Trimming removed 6 bases at V and 9 bases at J, with 16 bases between. CDR3 amino acids: CASSLGGGWTQYF. The CDR3 DNA reads as TGTGCCAGCAGCCTAGGAGGGGGCTGGACGCAGTATTTT.